This T cell receptor (beta chain) was sequenced for a study of Ad26.COV2.S vaccination and SARS-CoV-2 variants. On the study more broadly: Ad26.COV2.S shots went into the muscle once or twice, 56 days apart.

Assay: immunoSEQ multiplex PCR; the TCRdb copy retains only in-frame clones and omits some. The repertoire holds fewer than 500,000 clones, with about 88% as singletons. Treatment noted: 19 received Ad26.COV2.S at low or high dose, single or two shots; 5 received placebo; per-sample allocation not given. The samples date from day 63 after the first vaccine or placebo injection. Wuhan-strain spike was delivered by a replication-incompetent Ad26 vector. This clonotype originated in a person aged 18-60 years who received the Ad26.COV2.S COVID-19 vaccine or a placebo. This sample comprised peripheral blood, obtained in a trial of Ad26.COV2.S vaccine versus placebo.

The CDR3 reads CSVVQGPNEKLFF. The CDR3 nucleotides read TGCAGCGTGGTACAGGGACCTAATGAAAAACTGTTTTTT. This chain connects TRBV29-1 to TRBJ1-4; maybe TRBD1 (6 bases). V lost 6 bases to trimming and J lost 3 bases, with 11 bases between them. CDR1 and CDR2 from the germline V gene are SQVTM and ANQGSEA. This CDR3 region has 13 residues.